This T cell receptor (beta chain) originates from a study of T-cell reconstitution after alpha-beta-depleted transplantation in children. Unique molecular identifiers featured in how the TCRbeta library was prepared. MiXCR, run by TCRdb on the PCR reads, gives a single entry per CDR3 protein. The sample contains roughly 200,000 distinct CDR3 sequences, 6.6% of which appear only once. Study-wide points: Once a year had passed after transplant, T-cell counts and diversity came mostly from newly produced T cells. There were reportedly several hundred expanded graft clones from which alpha-beta T cells came about two months after transplant. The origin of high day-60 TCRbeta diversity in some patients lay in surviving recipient T cells and thymic progenitors.

This clonotype showed up just a few times. Its antigen is currently unknown. The receptor was isolated from a boy between 2 and 10 years old with acute lymphoblastic leukemia, due to receive a stem cell transplant. The specimen comprised PBMCs, sampled before TCRalphabeta/CD19-depleted stem cell transplant.

The CDR3 bases are TGTGCCAGCAGCTTATTTCAGGGGGCAAACGAGCAGTTCTTC. Protein: CASSLFQGANEQFF. The chain uses TRBV5-6 and TRBJ2-1; 8 nucleotides agree with TRBD1. With 2 bases clipped from V and 10 bases from J, the junction kept 8 bases outside the gene matches. CDR1 is SGHDT, CDR2 YYEEEE, per germline. This CDR3 comprises 14 residues.